These 28 T cell receptor beta chains were all obtained from the same sample, sequenced in a study of T cell responses to AZD1222 COVID-19 vaccine. Assay: immunoSEQ multiplex PCR; the TCRdb copy retains only in-frame clones and omits some. The sample lists more than 150,000 clones, 90% to 95% seen once, with approximately 0.58% in the top ten. The source material was peripheral blood, sampled on day 0 of AZD1222 vaccination. These receptors all stem from an adult in good health.

The genes are TRBV5-1 and TRBJ1-1; D not certain. CDR3 size: 14 residues. CDR1 is SGHRS, CDR2 YFSETQ, per germline. Trimming removed 4 bases at V and 0 bases at J, with 10 bases between. The CDR3 DNA sequence: TGCGCCAGCAGCGTTACTGGGGTGAACACTGAAGCTTTCTTT. It is translated as CASSVTGVNTEAFF.

The CDR3 region is CASSLAIGPDEQYF. As DNA, the CDR3 is TGTGCCAGCAGCTTAGCCATTGGGCCCGACGAGCAGTACTTC. This chain connects TRBV11-2 to TRBJ2-7; D gene unclear. This CDR3 contains 14 residues. Trimming removed 1 base at V and 5 bases at J, with 12 bases between. The germline V gene has CDR1 SGHAT and CDR2 FQNNGV. The full variable domain, its missing parts supplied by reference TRBV11-2 and TRBJ2-7, is EAGVAQSPRYKIIEKRQSVAFWCNPISGHATLYWYQQILGQGPKLLIQFQNNGVVDDSQLPKDRFSAERLKGVDSTLKIQPAKLEDSAVYLCASSLAIGPDEQYFGPGTRLTVT.

The rearrangement joins TRBV19 to TRBJ1-4; D gene unclear. The ends were cut back, 8 bases at V and 6 bases at J, with 4 bases in the middle. Germline loops: CDR1 LNHDA, CDR2 SQIVND (reference sequence). There are 10 residues in the CDR3. CDR3 nucleotide sequence: TGTGCCAGTGGGTATGAAAAACTGTTTTTT. Translation gives CASGYEKLFF.

The V and J genes are TRBV2 and TRBJ2-7, with D unclear. Germline assignment: CDR1 SNHLY and CDR2 FYNNEI. Between the trimmed V and J ends, which lost 10 bases and 3 bases, there was a span of 10 bases. CDR3 length equals 11 residues. CDR3 DNA: TGTGCCACCCTTTCCCTCTACGAGCAGTACTTC. Protein sequence: CATLSLYEQYF.

The V and J genes are TRBV5-4 and TRBJ1-2; no firm D call. The germline gives CDR1 SGHNT, CDR2 YYREEE (reference sequence). The CDR3 has 16 residues. With 2 bases removed from V and 5 bases from J, the gap between germline ends came to 19 bases. CDR3 protein: CASSFGDRSRAYGYTF. The CDR3 DNA reads TGTGCCAGCAGCTTTGGAGACCGGTCTAGAGCATATGGCTACACCTTC.

The CDR3 sequence is CASSQNSGTLAGYGYTF. CDR3 nucleotide sequence: TGTGCCAGCAGCCAAAACAGCGGGACCCTGGCCGGGTATGGCTACACCTTC. The chain carries TRBV6-2 or TRBV6-3 and TRBJ1-2; TRBD1 is a possible D gene (5 bases). This CDR3 region has 17 residues. The V end was cut by 6 bases, the J end by 5 bases, with 25 bases between. Germline assignment: CDR1 MNHEY and CDR2 SVGEGT.

The V call is TRBV4-1, the J call TRBJ1-4; no firm D call. Germline V lookup: CDR1 MGHRA, CDR2 YSYEKL. The CDR3 runs to 15 residues. V was clipped by 4 bases and J by 4 bases, with 13 bases between them. The CDR3 DNA is TGCGCCAGCAGCCGTACCGGGAAAGTTAATGAAAAACTGTTTTTT. Translating gives CASSRTGKVNEKLFF.

The chain employs TRBV2 and TRBJ2-7; the D is unclear. Germline-derived CDR1 and CDR2 are SNHLY and FYNNEI. V lost 4 bases and J 9 bases, leaving 7 bases between the germline ends. The CDR3 consists of 10 residues. CDR3 nucleotide sequence: TGTGCCAGCAGTGGAAGTTTGCAGTACTTC. Its protein is CASSGSLQYF.

The rearrangement joins TRBV12-3 or TRBV12-4 to TRBJ2-7, with D perhaps TRBD1 (5 bases). CDR3 length: 13 residues. V was clipped by 7 bases and J by 3 bases, with 13 bases between them. The CDR3, as DNA: TGTGCCAGCACCATAGGGGAACTCTACGAGCAGTACTTC. It specifies CASTIGELYEQYF.

The V call is TRBV11-2, the J call TRBJ1-4; the match to TRBD1 covers 7 bases. With V trimmed by 5 bases and J by 8 bases, 17 bases remained unmatched. CDR1 is SGHAT, CDR2 FQNNGV, per germline. The CDR3 consists of 17 residues. DNA of the CDR3: TGTGCCAGCAGCCTAATTTTTGGGAGACAGGGATCAGAAAAACTGTTTTTT. Protein product: CASSLIFGRQGSEKLFF.

The chain has TRBV28 and TRBJ1-5; D gene ambiguous. Germline CDR1 reads MDHEN; CDR2 reads SYDVKM. The CDR3 is 15 amino acids. V gave up 3 bases and J gave up 6 bases, with 15 bases separating them. CDR3 sequence reads: CASSFSVVRGQPQHF. Written as DNA, the CDR3 is TGTGCCAGCAGTTTTTCAGTCGTGCGTGGTCAGCCCCAGCATTTT.

The genes are TRBV27 and TRBJ1-2; maybe TRBD1 (6 bases). V lost 9 bases and J 4 bases, leaving 18 bases between the germline ends. Germline CDR1 and CDR2: MNHEY and SMNVEV (reference sequence). This CDR3 comprises 14 residues. For the CDR3, the DNA is TGTGCCAGTTCGCAAGGGACATCAGGCTATGGCTACACCTTC. This sequence encodes CASSQGTSGYGYTF.

The chain employs TRBV10-1 and TRBJ2-5; possible D gene TRBD2, 6 bases. The germline V gene encodes CDR1 WNHNN and CDR2 SYGVQD (reference sequence). There are 14 residues in the CDR3. V lost 3 bases and J 5 bases, leaving 13 bases between the germline ends. The CDR3 DNA sequence: TGCGCCAGCAGTGACCCGGGAGAAAGGGAGACCCAGTACTTC. This encodes CASSDPGERETQYF.

This clone has only one observation. V and J are TRBV19 and TRBJ2-6; 8 bases align to TRBD1. CDR3 length: 18 amino acids. The J segment lost 0 bases and the V segment lost 2 bases, leaving 6 bases of the junction unmatched. CDR1 is LNHDA, CDR2 SQIVND, per germline (reference sequence). The CDR3 sequence: CASSIIGQGPSGANVLTF. The DNA of the CDR3 is TGTGCCAGTAGTATAATAGGACAGGGACCCTCTGGGGCCAACGTCCTGACTTTC.

The CDR3 here is CASRSLAQDNEQFF. For the CDR3, the DNA is TGTGCCAGCAGAAGCCTAGCCCAGGACAATGAGCAGTTCTTC. The rearrangement links TRBV6-5 to TRBJ2-1; D might be TRBD2 (5 bases). Per the germline V gene, CDR1 is MNHEY and CDR2 is SVGAGI. V dropped 6 bases and J dropped 5 bases, with 14 bases sitting between them. This CDR3 has 14 residues.

This CDR3 is CASSTQTGAYGYTF. The CDR3 coding sequence is TGCGCCAGCAGCACACAGACAGGGGCCTATGGCTACACCTTC. The chain couples TRBV5-1 to TRBJ1-2; 8 positions agree with TRBD1. CDR1 SGHRS and CDR2 YFSETQ come from the germline V gene. V lost 4 bases to trimming and J lost 4 bases; unmatched junction nucleotides: 6. This CDR3 comprises 14 residues.

The rearrangement uses TRBV5-1 and TRBJ1-5; 8 nucleotides align to TRBD1. Trimming removed 5 bases from V and 5 bases from J; junction bases left unmatched: 6. The CDR3 extends over 14 amino acids. Per the germline V gene, CDR1 is SGHRS and CDR2 is YFSETQ. CDR3 loop: CASSYTGGDQPQHF. CDR3 in DNA: TGCGCCAGCAGTTATACAGGGGGAGATCAGCCCCAGCATTTT.

The rearrangement uses TRBV3-1 (or the pseudogene TRBV3-2) and TRBJ1-1; 7 bases are shared with TRBD1. Germline V gene lookup returns CDR1 LGHDT and CDR2 YNNKEL (reference sequence). The CDR3 has 15 residues. V dropped 3 bases and J dropped 3; count of bases not matched to a gene: 7. In DNA, the CDR3 is TGTGCCAGCAGCCACGACAGGGTGGGGTACACTGAAGCTTTCTTT. It codes for CASSHDRVGYTEAFF.

The chain has TRBV5-8 and TRBJ2-1; D remains unclear. The V end was cut by 0 bases, the J end by 8 bases, with 9 bases between. The CDR3 is 13 amino acids. The germline V gene encodes CDR1 SGHTS and CDR2 YDEGEE. The CDR3 nucleotides read TGTGCCAGCAGCTTGGGCTCCGCCTATGAGCAGTTCTTC. Its protein product is CASSLGSAYEQFF.

V usage is TRBV3-1 (or the pseudogene TRBV3-2) and J usage is TRBJ1-2, with D unclear. Germline lookup yields CDR1 LGHDT and CDR2 YNNKEL (reference sequence). The ends were cut back, 0 bases at V and 7 bases at J, with 18 bases in the middle. This CDR3 contains 16 residues. CDR3 DNA: TGTGCCAGCAGCCAAGATCTTACGGGAGGGTCCTTTGGCTACACCTTC. Residues: CASSQDLTGGSFGYTF.

This clone came up once. The chain recombines TRBV2 with TRBJ1-4; 7 bases are a match to TRBD1. Germline-derived CDR1 and CDR2 are SNHLY and FYNNEI. The CDR3 runs 13 residues. The V gene end was trimmed by 4 bases and the J gene end by 8 bases; junction bases not matched to a gene: 4. DNA of the CDR3: TGTGCCAGCAGTGGACAGGGAGTGGAAAAACTGTTTTTT. The encoded protein is CASSGQGVEKLFF.

The V and J genes are TRBV7-9 and TRBJ1-2, with 8 bases identical to TRBD1. The CDR3 extends over 14 amino acids. Germline V gene data show CDR1 as SEHNR and CDR2 as FQNEAQ (reference sequence). V was pared by 4 bases and J by 5 bases, with 6 bases of the junction left unmatched. The CDR3 DNA sequence: TGTGCCAGCAGCTCAGGGGACAGGTCATATGGCTACACCTTC. Translated, it gives CASSSGDRSYGYTF.

In the case of this clone: At one of its ends the junction is not consistent with the germline gene, which may arise from a read error. The gene calls are TRBV5-8 and TRBJ1-2; D unresolved. This CDR3 is built from 9 residues. Germline assignment: CDR1 SGHTS and CDR2 YDEGEE. The CDR3 here is CASSWNVAF. The CDR3 nucleotides are TGTGCCAGCAGCTGGAACGTCGCCTTC.

The J gene is TRBJ2-1, the V gene TRBV11-2; D perhaps matches TRBD2 (5 bases). The V gene's germline CDR1 is SGHAT and CDR2 FQNNGV. This CDR3 is 15 amino acids long. V was pared by 2 bases and J by 6 bases, with 14 bases between. CDR3 in DNA: TGTGCCAGCAGCTTATCTGGAGGTGGAGCCAATGAGCAGTTCTTC. This sequence encodes CASSLSGGGANEQFF.

The J gene is TRBJ2-1, the V gene TRBV5-1; 7 bases fit TRBD2. Germline CDR1 is SGHRS and CDR2 is YFSETQ. Trimming took 0 bases from V and 9 from J; bases not matched to a gene: 6. This CDR3 is built from 14 residues. The CDR3 reads CASSLARELGEQFF. In DNA form, the CDR3 reads TGCGCCAGCAGCTTGGCGCGGGAGTTAGGTGAGCAGTTCTTC.

This sequence joins TRBV21-1 and TRBJ1-5. TRBV21-1 is a documented pseudogene. The CDR3 has 14 amino acids. The CDR3 nucleotides are TGTGCCGGGAGGGGAGCAAATAGCAATCAGCCCCAGCATTTT. Protein: CAGRGANSNQPQHF.

The chain uses TRBV27 and TRBJ2-1; 8 nucleotides match TRBD2. CDR1 is MNHEY, CDR2 SMNVEV, per germline (reference sequence). V gave up 7 bases and J gave up 9 bases; unmatched junction bases: 14. The CDR3 runs 15 residues. For the CDR3, the DNA is TGTGCCAGCACTATGTTAGCGGGATATTCTGGTGAGCAGTTCTTC. It codes for CASTMLAGYSGEQFF.

CDR3 sequence (DNA): TGCGCCAGCAGCCCCGGGGCCGGGCAGGGAGGATATGGCTACACCTTC. Translating it yields CASSPGAGQGGYGYTF. The V gene is TRBV5-1, the J gene TRBJ1-2, with D perhaps TRBD1 (5 bases). This CDR3 is 16 amino acids long. The germline V and J ends were trimmed by 4 bases and 5 bases, with 21 bases remaining between them. CDR1 and CDR2 (germline): SGHRS, YFSETQ.